This paragraph reports one TCR beta chain. The data derive from a study of blood T cell repertoires in COVID-19. The CDR3 sequence is 13 residues long. CDR1 is SGHAT and CDR2 is FQNNGV in the germline V gene. V trimming: 3 bases; J trimming: 7 bases; junction bases outside the gene matches: 3. Method: immunoSEQ multiplex PCR; TCRdb's copy keeps in-frame clones and lacks some. The data show 200,000 to 300,000 clones, 75% to 90% seen once. This sequence was found in a man aged 25 to 40 with active or convalescent COVID-19. The sample consisted of peripheral blood. The gene calls are TRBV11-2 and TRBJ2-1, with TRBD2 matching 7 bases. In nucleotides, the CDR3 is TGTGCCAGCAGCTTGGCTAGCGGTAATGAGCAGTTCTTC. This codes for CASSLASGNEQFF.